The 25 T cell receptor beta chains listed next were all sequenced from one sample in a study of blood T cells in healthy people across ages. PCR was performed a second time for about 7 to 11 cycles using a sample-barcoded 5' primer and a J-beta primer mix. MiXCR was run by TCRdb on the 5' RACE reads, yielding one entry per CDR3 protein. In the table there are about 1.4 million distinct CDR3 sequences, almost 60% of which are singletons. The sample taken for sequencing was blood. These TCRs come from a man aged 18 to 30 in good health.

For the CDR3, the DNA is TGTGCCAGCGGCAGGGTGGGCTACGAGCAGTACTTC. It encodes CASGRVGYEQYF. The chain has TRBV12-3 or TRBV12-4 and TRBJ2-7; possible D gene TRBD1, 5 bases. The CDR3 sequence is 12 residues long. V was clipped by 8 bases and J by 3 bases, with 11 bases between them.

The chain links TRBV29-1 to TRBJ2-3, with 7 nucleotides matching TRBD1. Germline CDR1 and CDR2: SQVTM and ANQGSEA. This CDR3 is 15 amino acids long. V was pared by 4 bases and J by 4 bases, with 11 bases of the junction left unmatched. The CDR3 loop is CSVGPGTDFSDTQYF. The CDR3 DNA follows: TGCAGCGTTGGACCCGGGACAGATTTTTCAGATACGCAGTATTTT.

This chain connects TRBV7-6 to TRBJ1-1, with D possibly matching TRBD1 (5 bases). Between the trimmed V and J ends, which lost 5 bases and 3 bases, there was a span of 13 bases. Germline V gives CDR1 SGHVS, CDR2 FNYEAQ. This CDR3 comprises 14 residues. The CDR3 reads CASSPTVRDTEAFF. The CDR3 nucleotides read TGTGCCAGCAGCCCGACGGTCAGGGACACTGAAGCTTTCTTT. Drawing the rest from reference TRBV7-6 and TRBJ1-1, the complete variable domain is GAGVSQSPRYKVTKRGQDVALRCDPISGHVSLYWYRQALGQGPEFLTYFNYEAQQDKSGLPNDRFSAERPEGSISTLTIQRTEQRDSAMYRCASSPTVRDTEAFFGQGTRLTVV.

The V gene is TRBV6-1, the J gene TRBJ2-1; D remains ambiguous. The CDR3 is made up of 17 amino acids. V was cut by 6 bases and J by 0 bases, with 18 bases left in between. In germline, CDR1 is MNHNS, CDR2 SASEGT. CDR3 protein: CASSGYRRSHSYNEQFF. The CDR3 region has the DNA TGTGCCAGCAGCGGATACCGACGTTCGCACTCCTACAATGAGCAGTTCTTC.

The V and J genes are TRBV7-6 and TRBJ1-3; D gene unclear. V was pared by 0 bases and J by 0 bases, with 6 bases between. The CDR3 sequence is 15 residues long. In germline, CDR1 is SGHVS, CDR2 FNYEAQ. In DNA form, the CDR3 reads TGTGCCAGCAGCTTAGCGGGCCGCTCTGGAAACACCATATATTTT. Translation gives CASSLAGRSGNTIYF. Full variable domain (missing parts from reference TRBV7-6 and TRBJ1-3): GAGVSQSPRYKVTKRGQDVALRCDPISGHVSLYWYRQALGQGPEFLTYFNYEAQQDKSGLPNDRFSAERPEGSISTLTIQRTEQRDSAMYRCASSLAGRSGNTIYFGEGSWLTVV.

V usage is TRBV2 and J usage is TRBJ2-1; no firm D call. Germline V lookup: CDR1 SNHLY, CDR2 FYNNEI. The V end lost 4 bases, the J end lost 7 bases, and 11 bases lay between the germline ends. This CDR3 has 13 amino acids. CDR3 in amino acids: CASSVRLGNEQFF. CDR3 coding DNA: TGTGCCAGCAGTGTCCGATTGGGTAATGAGCAGTTCTTC. The entire variable domain, with the rest obtained from reference TRBV2 and TRBJ2-1, is as follows: EPEVTQTPSHQVTQMGQEVILRCVPISNHLYFYWYRQILGQKVEFLVSFYNNEISEKSEIFDDQFSVERPDGSNFTLKIRSTKLEDSAMYFCASSVRLGNEQFFGPGTRLTVL.

This clonotype was recorded a few times. This chain uses TRBV4-1 with TRBJ1-2; D is possibly TRBD1 (6 bases). The CDR3 consists of 14 residues. In germline, CDR1 is MGHRA, CDR2 YSYEKL. With 0 bases removed from V and 6 bases from J, the gap between germline ends came to 11 bases. The CDR3 loop is CASSQDRGTHGYTF. Written as DNA, the CDR3 is TGCGCCAGCAGCCAAGACAGGGGAACTCATGGCTACACCTTC.

The V call is TRBV7-9, the J call TRBJ1-6, with D possibly being TRBD1 (6 bases). Between the trimmed V and J ends, which lost 1 base and 1 base, there was a span of 14 bases. The CDR3 covers 18 residues. Germline CDR1 reads SEHNR; CDR2 reads FQNEAQ (reference sequence). This chain's CDR3 is CASSLVGGPESYNSPLHF. CDR3 sequence (DNA): TGTGCCAGCAGCTTAGTTGGGGGCCCGGAATCCTATAATTCACCCCTCCACTTT.

This clonotype was seen only once. This chain links TRBV29-1 with TRBJ2-3, with D tentatively TRBD2 (5 bases). The CDR3 extends over 13 amino acids. Germline V gene sequence: CDR1 SQVTM, CDR2 ANQGSEA. Here the CDR3 reads CSVEGVFTDTQYF. For the CDR3, the DNA is TGCTCCGTCGAGGGTGTGTTCACAGATACGCAGTATTTT.

The gene calls are TRBV25-1 and TRBJ2-5, with D possibly being TRBD1 (5 bases). CDR3 size: 13 residues. CDR1 and CDR2 from the germline V gene are MGHDK and SYGVNS. V gave up 2 bases and J gave up 5 bases, with 9 bases separating them. Written as DNA, the CDR3 is TGTGCCAGCAGTGAACAGGGATTGGAGACCCAGTACTTC. This codes for CASSEQGLETQYF.

The chain is built from TRBV9 and TRBJ1-2; D gene unclear. Trimming took 0 bases from V and 4 from J, leaving 7 bases between them. Germline V gives CDR1 SGDLS, CDR2 YYNGEE. The CDR3 spans 13 residues. The CDR3 is CASSVDTSYGYTF. CDR3 DNA: TGTGCCAGCAGCGTAGACACCTCCTATGGCTACACCTTC.

The chain links TRBV20-1 to TRBJ2-1; weak D call: TRBD2 (5 bases). The V gene's germline CDR1 is DFQATT and CDR2 SNEGSKA (reference sequence). Trimming shortened V by 7 bases and J by 0 bases, and 10 bases separated the two germline ends. The CDR3 totals 13 residues. CDR3 bases: TGCAGTGGGGAGCGGAGCTCCTACAATGAGCAGTTCTTC. It specifies CSGERSSYNEQFF.

This clonotype was recorded a few times. The chain carries TRBV7-2 and TRBJ2-7; 8 bases agree with TRBD2. The length of the CDR3 is 17 residues. With V trimmed by 4 bases and J by 4 bases, 15 bases remained unmatched. The germline CDR1 and CDR2 sequences are SGHTA and FQGNSA. The CDR3 here is CASSSTAQTGGPYEQYF. CDR3 DNA: TGTGCCAGCAGCTCCACCGCCCAGACGGGAGGGCCGTACGAGCAGTACTTC.

The chain carries TRBV20-1 and TRBJ1-5; no clear D. Germline loops: CDR1 DFQATT, CDR2 SNEGSKA (reference sequence). The V and J ends lost 3 bases and 7 bases respectively, with 10 bases between them. The CDR3 sequence is 12 residues long. The CDR3 region is CSARTLGQPQHF. In DNA, the CDR3 is TGCAGTGCTAGGACCCTGGGACAGCCCCAGCATTTT.

J is TRBJ1-1 and V is TRBV5-6; the D is unclear. The CDR3 extends over 13 amino acids. Germline CDR1 reads SGHDT; CDR2 reads YYEEEE. Trimming pared 3 bases from V and 7 bases from J, leaving 13 bases between. The CDR3 DNA follows: TGTGCCAGCAGCTACGGACTTATACTTGAAGCTTTCTTT. Encoded protein: CASSYGLILEAFF.

This clonotype showed up many times. This CDR3 reads CSVEGATGTDIQYF. CDR3 nucleotide sequence: TGCAGCGTTGAAGGCGCGACAGGGACGGACATTCAGTACTTC. The chain carries TRBV29-1 and TRBJ2-4, with 7 bases identical to TRBD1. Germline V gene lookup returns CDR1 SQVTM and CDR2 ANQGSEA. V dropped 1 base and J dropped 8; count of bases not matched to a gene: 8. The length of the CDR3 is 14 residues. The variable domain in full, completed from reference TRBV29-1 and TRBJ2-4, reads SAVISQKPSRDICQRGTSLTIQCQVDSQVTMMFWYRQQPGQSLTLIATANQGSEATYESGFVIDKFPISRPNLTFSTLTVSNMSPEDSSIYLCSVEGATGTDIQYFGAGTRLSVL.

The chain recombines TRBV4-2 with TRBJ2-5; 10 bases are shared with TRBD2. This CDR3 comprises 15 residues. V lost 4 bases, J lost 5 bases, and 7 bases stayed unmatched. Germline V gives CDR1 LGHNA, CDR2 YNFKEQ. The CDR3 nucleotides are TGTGCCAGCAGCCCAGGTAGCGGGGGGAAGGAGACCCAGTACTTC. Residues: CASSPGSGGKETQYF.

This clonotype was observed a few times. J is TRBJ1-1 and V is TRBV7-9, with no clear D. The CDR3 has 13 residues. The germline V and J ends were trimmed by 5 bases and 2 bases, with 9 bases remaining between them. CDR1 is SEHNR and CDR2 is FQNEAQ in the germline V gene (reference sequence). DNA for the CDR3: TGTGCCAGCAGCCCCACAAGTAACACTGAAGCTTTCTTT. Translating it yields CASSPTSNTEAFF.

On this clonotype itself: The germline gene is not matched at one end of the junction; a read error may be the cause. The chain employs TRBV4-2 and TRBJ1-2; D not certain. This CDR3 region has 14 residues. CDR1 and CDR2 (germline): LGHNA, YNFKEQ. CDR3 sequence reads: CASSQDLDGYDYTF. The CDR3 DNA is TGTGCCAGCAGCCAAGACCTGGACGGCTATGACTACACCTTC.

The chain has TRBV12-3 or TRBV12-4 and TRBJ2-7; 9 bases map to TRBD1. This CDR3 contains 13 residues. The V gene end was trimmed by 3 bases and the J gene end by 7 bases; junction bases not matched to a gene: 4. The DNA of the CDR3 is TGTGCCAGCAGTTTGGGACAGGGCTGGGAGCAGTACTTC. It codes for CASSLGQGWEQYF.

The chain links TRBV20-1 to TRBJ2-3; 7 bases are shared with TRBD2. Germline CDR1 and CDR2: DFQATT and SNEGSKA (reference sequence). The CDR3 is made up of 14 amino acids. Losses at the gene ends were 6 bases for V and 5 bases for J; bases not matched to a gene: 11. The CDR3 sequence: CSAVARESIDTQYF. The CDR3 DNA follows: TGCAGTGCAGTGGCGCGGGAGAGTATAGATACGCAGTATTTT.

This clonotype has more than one count but fewer than ten. This chain's CDR3 is CASSLSGMAFF. CDR3 coding DNA: TGTGCCAGCAGCTTATCAGGGATGGCTTTCTTT. The rearrangement joins TRBV7-9 to TRBJ1-1; D is perhaps TRBD1 (5 bases). Germline CDR1 is SEHNR and CDR2 is FQNEAQ (reference sequence). Trimming cost V 2 bases and J 11 bases, with 9 bases left between them. The CDR3 is made up of 11 amino acids.

The chain joins TRBV20-1 to TRBJ1-2; TRBD1 is a possible D gene (5 bases). Looked up from germline, CDR1 is DFQATT and CDR2 is SNEGSKA (reference sequence). The CDR3 is made up of 11 amino acids. CDR3 sequence (DNA): TGCAAGCTCGCAGGGTTGGATGGCTACACCTTC. The encoded protein is CKLAGLDGYTF.

Turning to this clonotype: A junction end diverges from the germline sequence, so it may reflect a read error. V gene TRBV20-1 combines with J gene TRBJ2-7, with 11 bases matching TRBD2. Germline CDR1 reads DFQATT; CDR2 reads SNEGSKA (reference sequence). The CDR3 spans 18 residues. The chain's CDR3 is CSARDTLAGVGTSCEQYF. CDR3 DNA sequence: TGCAGTGCTAGAGATACACTAGCGGGGGTCGGAACTTCCTGCGAGCAGTACTTC.

This chain joins TRBV6-2 or TRBV6-3 and TRBJ2-7; TRBD1 matches 8 bases. CDR1 and CDR2 (germline): MNHEY, SVGEGT. The CDR3 runs 15 residues. After removal of 2 bases from V and 4 bases from J, the junction contained 7 bases not matched to a gene. The CDR3 nucleotides are TGTGCCAGCAGTTACGGGGGACAGGCCGGTTACGAGCAGTACTTC. This sequence encodes CASSYGGQAGYEQYF.